What follows is one T cell receptor beta chain and its context. Vbeta (60) and Jbeta (13) primers were used in the PCR. Produced via immunoSEQ multiplex PCR; TCRdb's table is partial and in-frame only. The sample table sets out about 140,000 clones. This entry is derived from a study of cytomegalovirus exposure and HLA in healthy donors. Trimming left V 5 bases short and J 3 bases short, with 13 bases between. Germline CDR1 SEHNR, CDR2 FQNEAQ (reference sequence). CDR3 size: 14 residues. The clonotype originates from a woman aged 18-29 years in good health and CMV-seronegative. Sequences were obtained from PBMCs. This chain links TRBV7-9 with TRBJ1-1; TRBD1 might be the D (5 bases). The CDR3 DNA reads as TGTGCCAGCAGCATGACAGTTGTGGACACTGAAGCTTTCTTT. Encoded protein: CASSMTVVDTEAFF.